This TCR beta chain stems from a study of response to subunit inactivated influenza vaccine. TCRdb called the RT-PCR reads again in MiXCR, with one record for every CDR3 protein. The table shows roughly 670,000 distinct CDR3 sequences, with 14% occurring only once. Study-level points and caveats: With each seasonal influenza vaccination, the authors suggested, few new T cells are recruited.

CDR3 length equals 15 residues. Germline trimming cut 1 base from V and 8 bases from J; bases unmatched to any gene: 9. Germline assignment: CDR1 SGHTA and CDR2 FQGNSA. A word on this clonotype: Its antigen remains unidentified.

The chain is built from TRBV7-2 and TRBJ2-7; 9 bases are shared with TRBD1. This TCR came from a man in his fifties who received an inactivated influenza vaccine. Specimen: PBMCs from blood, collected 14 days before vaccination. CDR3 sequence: CASSLVVGQGSKQYF. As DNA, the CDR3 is TGTGCCAGCAGCTTAGTTGTGGGACAGGGTTCCAAGCAGTACTTC.